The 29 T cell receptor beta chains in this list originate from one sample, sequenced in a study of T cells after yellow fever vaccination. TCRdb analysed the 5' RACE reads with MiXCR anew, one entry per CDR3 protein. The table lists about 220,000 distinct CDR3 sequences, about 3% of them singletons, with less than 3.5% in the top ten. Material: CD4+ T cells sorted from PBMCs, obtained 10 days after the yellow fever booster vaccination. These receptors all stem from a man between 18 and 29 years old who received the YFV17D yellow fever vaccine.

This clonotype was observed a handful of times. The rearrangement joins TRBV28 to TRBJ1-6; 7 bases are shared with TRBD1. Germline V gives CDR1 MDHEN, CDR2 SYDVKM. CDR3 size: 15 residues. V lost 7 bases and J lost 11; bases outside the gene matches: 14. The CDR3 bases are TGTGCCAGCACTCTCATGGGGCAGGGGGTCGCACCCCTCCACTTT. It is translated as CASTLMGQGVAPLHF. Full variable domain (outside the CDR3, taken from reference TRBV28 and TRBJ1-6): DVKVTQSSRYLVKRTGEKVFLECVQDMDHENMFWYRQDPGLGLRLIYFSYDVKMKEKGDIPEGYSVSREKKERFSLILESASTNQTSMYLCASTLMGQGVAPLHFGNGTRLTVT.

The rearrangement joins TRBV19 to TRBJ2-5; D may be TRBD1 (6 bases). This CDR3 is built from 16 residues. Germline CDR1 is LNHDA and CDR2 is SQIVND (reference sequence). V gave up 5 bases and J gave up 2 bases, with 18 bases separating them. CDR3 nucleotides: TGTGCCAGTAGTTGCCCGGACAGAAAAGTACAAGAGACCCAGTACTTC. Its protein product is CASSCPDRKVQETQYF.

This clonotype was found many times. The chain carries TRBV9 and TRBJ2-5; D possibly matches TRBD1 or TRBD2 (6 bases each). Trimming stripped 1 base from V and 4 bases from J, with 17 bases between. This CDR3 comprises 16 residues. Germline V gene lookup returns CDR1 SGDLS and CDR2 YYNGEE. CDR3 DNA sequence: TGTGCCAGCAGCGTAACCGGGGGCCTCCCTCCAGAGACCCAGTACTTC. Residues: CASSVTGGLPPETQYF.

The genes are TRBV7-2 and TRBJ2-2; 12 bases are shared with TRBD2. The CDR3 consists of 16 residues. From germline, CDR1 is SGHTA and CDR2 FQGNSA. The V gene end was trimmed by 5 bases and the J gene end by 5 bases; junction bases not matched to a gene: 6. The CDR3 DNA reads TGTGCCAGCAGCCCTAGCGGGGGGGCCGGTACCGGGGAGCTGTTTTTT. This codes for CASSPSGGAGTGELFF.

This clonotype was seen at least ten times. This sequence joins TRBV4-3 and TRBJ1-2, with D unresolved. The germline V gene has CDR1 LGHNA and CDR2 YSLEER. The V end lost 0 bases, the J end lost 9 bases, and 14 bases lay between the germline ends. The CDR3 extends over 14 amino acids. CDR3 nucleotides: TGCGCCAGCAGCCAAGATTTGACGGCACTCCGCTACACCTTC. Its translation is CASSQDLTALRYTF.

The CDR3 bases are TGTGCCAGCAGCCAGAACCAGGCGGGAGGCTACACCTTC. Encoded protein: CASSQNQAGGYTF. The chain uses TRBV7-9 and TRBJ1-2; no definite D call. CDR1 and CDR2 from the germline V gene are SEHNR and FQNEAQ (reference sequence). This CDR3 is built from 13 residues. V lost 5 bases to trimming and J lost 8 bases, with 15 bases between them. The complete variable domain, with remaining parts taken from reference TRBV7-9 and TRBJ1-2, reads DTGVSQNPRHKITKRGQNVTFRCDPISEHNRLYWYRQTLGQGPEFLTYFQNEAQLEKSRLLSDRFSAERPKGSFSTLEIQRTEQGDSAMYLCASSQNQAGGYTFGSGTRLTVV.

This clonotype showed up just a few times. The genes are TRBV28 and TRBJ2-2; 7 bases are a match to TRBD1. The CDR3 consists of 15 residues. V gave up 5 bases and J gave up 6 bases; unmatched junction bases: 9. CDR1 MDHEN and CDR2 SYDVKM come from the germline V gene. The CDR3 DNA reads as TGTGCCAGCAGTCCCCCGACAGGGTACGCCGGGGAGCTGTTTTTT. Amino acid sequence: CASSPPTGYAGELFF. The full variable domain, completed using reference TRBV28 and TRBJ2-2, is DVKVTQSSRYLVKRTGEKVFLECVQDMDHENMFWYRQDPGLGLRLIYFSYDVKMKEKGDIPEGYSVSREKKERFSLILESASTNQTSMYLCASSPPTGYAGELFFGEGSRLTVL.

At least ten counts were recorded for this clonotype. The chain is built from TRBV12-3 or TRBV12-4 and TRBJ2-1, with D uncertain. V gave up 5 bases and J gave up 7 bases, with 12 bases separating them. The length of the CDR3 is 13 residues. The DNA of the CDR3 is TGTGCCAGCAGTCAAGAGGACGGGAATGAGCAGTTCTTC. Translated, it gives CASSQEDGNEQFF.

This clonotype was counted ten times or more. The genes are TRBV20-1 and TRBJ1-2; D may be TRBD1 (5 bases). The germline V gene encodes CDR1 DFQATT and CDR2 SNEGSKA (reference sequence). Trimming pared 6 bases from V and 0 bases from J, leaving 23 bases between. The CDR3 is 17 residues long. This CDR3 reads CSATRQKKRTANYGYTF. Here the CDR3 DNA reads TGCAGTGCGACCCGACAGAAAAAAAGGACCGCTAACTATGGCTACACCTTC.

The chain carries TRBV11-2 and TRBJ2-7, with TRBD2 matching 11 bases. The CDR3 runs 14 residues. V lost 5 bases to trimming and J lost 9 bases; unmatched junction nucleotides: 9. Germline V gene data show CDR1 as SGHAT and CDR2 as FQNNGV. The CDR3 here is CASSTPLAGGWQYF. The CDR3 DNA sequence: TGTGCCAGCAGCACCCCGCTAGCGGGGGGATGGCAGTACTTC.

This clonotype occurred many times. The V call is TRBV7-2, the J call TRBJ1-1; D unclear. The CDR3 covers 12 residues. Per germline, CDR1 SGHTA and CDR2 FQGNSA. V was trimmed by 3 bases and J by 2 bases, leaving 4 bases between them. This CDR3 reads CASSFYNTEAFF. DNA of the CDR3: TGTGCCAGCAGCTTCTACAACACTGAAGCTTTCTTT.

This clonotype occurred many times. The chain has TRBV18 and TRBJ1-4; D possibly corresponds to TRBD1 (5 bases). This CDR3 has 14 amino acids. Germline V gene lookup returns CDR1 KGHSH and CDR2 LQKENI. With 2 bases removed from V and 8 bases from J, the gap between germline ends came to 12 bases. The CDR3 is CASSPARAEEKLFF. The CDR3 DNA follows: TGTGCCAGCTCACCAGCCAGGGCGGAAGAAAAACTGTTTTTT. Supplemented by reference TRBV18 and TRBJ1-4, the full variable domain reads NAGVMQNPRHLVRRRGQEARLRCSPMKGHSHVYWYRQLPEEGLKFMVYLQKENIIDESGMPKERFSAEFPKEGPSILRIQQVVRGDSAAYFCASSPARAEEKLFFGSGTQLSVL.

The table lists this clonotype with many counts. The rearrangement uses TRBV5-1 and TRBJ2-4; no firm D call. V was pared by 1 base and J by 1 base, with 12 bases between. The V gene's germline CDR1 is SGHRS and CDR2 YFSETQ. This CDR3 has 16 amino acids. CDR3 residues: CASSLNSVQAKNIQYF. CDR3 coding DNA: TGCGCCAGCAGCTTGAATTCGGTTCAGGCCAAAAACATTCAGTACTTC.

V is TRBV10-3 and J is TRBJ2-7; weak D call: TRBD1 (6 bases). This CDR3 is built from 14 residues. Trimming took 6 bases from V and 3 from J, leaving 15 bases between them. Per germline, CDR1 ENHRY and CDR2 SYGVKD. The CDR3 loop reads CAIRSQGRDYEQYF. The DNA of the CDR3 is TGTGCCATCAGAAGTCAGGGGAGAGACTACGAGCAGTACTTC.

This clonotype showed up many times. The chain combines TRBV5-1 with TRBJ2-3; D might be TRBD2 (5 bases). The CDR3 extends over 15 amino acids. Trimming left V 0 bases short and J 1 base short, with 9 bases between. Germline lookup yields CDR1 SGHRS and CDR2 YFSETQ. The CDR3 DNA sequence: TGCGCCAGCAGCTTGGCGGACTCCGGCACAGATACGCAGTATTTT. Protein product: CASSLADSGTDTQYF.

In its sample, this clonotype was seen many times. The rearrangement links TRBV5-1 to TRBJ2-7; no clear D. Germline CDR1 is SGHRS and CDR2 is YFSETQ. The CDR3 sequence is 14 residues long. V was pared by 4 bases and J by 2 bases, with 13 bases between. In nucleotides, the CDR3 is TGCGCCAGCAGCGCCTCTCCCGTACCCTACGAGCAGTACTTC. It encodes CASSASPVPYEQYF.

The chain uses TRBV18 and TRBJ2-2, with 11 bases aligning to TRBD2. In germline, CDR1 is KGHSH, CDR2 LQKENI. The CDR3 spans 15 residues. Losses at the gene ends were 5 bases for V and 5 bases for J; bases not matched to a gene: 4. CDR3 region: CASSGTSGRTGELFF. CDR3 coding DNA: TGTGCCAGCTCAGGGACTAGCGGACGAACCGGGGAGCTGTTTTTT.

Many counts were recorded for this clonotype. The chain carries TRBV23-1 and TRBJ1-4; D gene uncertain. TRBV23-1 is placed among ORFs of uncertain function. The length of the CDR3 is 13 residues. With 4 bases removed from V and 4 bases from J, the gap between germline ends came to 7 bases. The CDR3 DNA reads TGCGCCAGCAGTCGACGGGGTAATGAAAAACTGTTTTTT. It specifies CASSRRGNEKLFF.

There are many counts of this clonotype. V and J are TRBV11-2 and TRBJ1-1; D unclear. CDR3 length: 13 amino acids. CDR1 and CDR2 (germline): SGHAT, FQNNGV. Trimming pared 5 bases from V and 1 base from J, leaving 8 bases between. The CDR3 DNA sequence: TGTGCCAGCAGCCCCCACTGGAACACTGAAGCTTTCTTT. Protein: CASSPHWNTEAFF.

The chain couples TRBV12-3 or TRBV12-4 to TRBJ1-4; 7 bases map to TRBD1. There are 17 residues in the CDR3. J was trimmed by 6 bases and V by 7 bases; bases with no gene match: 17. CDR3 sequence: CASTPNRAGGGDEKLFF. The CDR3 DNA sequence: TGTGCCAGCACCCCGAACAGGGCAGGGGGGGGTGATGAAAAACTGTTTTTT.

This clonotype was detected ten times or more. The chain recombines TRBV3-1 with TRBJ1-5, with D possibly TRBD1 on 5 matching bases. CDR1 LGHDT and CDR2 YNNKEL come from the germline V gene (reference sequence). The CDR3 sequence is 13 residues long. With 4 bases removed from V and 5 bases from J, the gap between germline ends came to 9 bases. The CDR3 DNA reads TGTGCCAGCAGCCGGGGCAGCTATCAGCCCCAGCATTTT. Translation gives CASSRGSYQPQHF.

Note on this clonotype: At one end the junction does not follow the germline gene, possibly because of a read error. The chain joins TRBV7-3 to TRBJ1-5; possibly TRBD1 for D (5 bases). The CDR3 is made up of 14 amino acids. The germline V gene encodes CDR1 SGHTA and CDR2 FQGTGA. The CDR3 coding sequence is TGTTCCAGCAGCTCCCAGGGAGAGTCTCAGCCCCAGCATTTT. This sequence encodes CSSSSQGESQPQHF. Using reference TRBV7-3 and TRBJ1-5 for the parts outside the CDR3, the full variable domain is GAGVSQTPSNKVTEKGKYVELRCDPISGHTALYWYRQSLGQGPEFLIYFQGTGAADDSGLPNDRFFAVRPEGSVSTLKIQRTERGDSAVYLCSSSSQGESQPQHFGDGTRLSIL.

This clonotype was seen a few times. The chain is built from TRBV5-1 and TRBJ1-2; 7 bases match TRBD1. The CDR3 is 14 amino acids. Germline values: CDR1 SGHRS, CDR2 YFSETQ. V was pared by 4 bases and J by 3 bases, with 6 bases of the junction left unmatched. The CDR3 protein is CASSPYGQDYGYTF. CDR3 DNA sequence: TGCGCCAGCAGCCCCTACGGACAGGACTATGGCTACACCTTC.

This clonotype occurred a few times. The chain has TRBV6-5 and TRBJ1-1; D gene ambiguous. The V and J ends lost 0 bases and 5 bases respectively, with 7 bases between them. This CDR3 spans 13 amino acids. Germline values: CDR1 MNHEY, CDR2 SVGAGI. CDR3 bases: TGTGCCAGCAGTTACTCGTACGGTACTGAAGCTTTCTTT. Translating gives CASSYSYGTEAFF.

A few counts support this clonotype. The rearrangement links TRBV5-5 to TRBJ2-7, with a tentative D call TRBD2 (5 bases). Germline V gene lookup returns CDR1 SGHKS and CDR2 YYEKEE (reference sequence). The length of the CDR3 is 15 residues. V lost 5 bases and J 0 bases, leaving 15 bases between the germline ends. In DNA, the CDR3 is TGTGCCAGCAGTCGGGGTGTCATAAGCTCCTACGAGCAGTACTTC. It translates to CASSRGVISSYEQYF.

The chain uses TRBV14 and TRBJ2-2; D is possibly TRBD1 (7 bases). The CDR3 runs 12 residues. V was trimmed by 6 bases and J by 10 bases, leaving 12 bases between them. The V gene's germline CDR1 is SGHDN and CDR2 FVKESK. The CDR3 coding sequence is TGTGCCAGCAGATCAGGGGGGCAGGAGCTGTTTTTT. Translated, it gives CASRSGGQELFF.

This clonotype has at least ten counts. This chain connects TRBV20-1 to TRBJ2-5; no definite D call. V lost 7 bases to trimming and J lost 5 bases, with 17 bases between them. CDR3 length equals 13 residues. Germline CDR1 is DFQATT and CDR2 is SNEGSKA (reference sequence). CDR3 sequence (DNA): TGCAGTGTCAAGAAATCTGCAGCGGAGACCCAGTACTTC. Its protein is CSVKKSAAETQYF.

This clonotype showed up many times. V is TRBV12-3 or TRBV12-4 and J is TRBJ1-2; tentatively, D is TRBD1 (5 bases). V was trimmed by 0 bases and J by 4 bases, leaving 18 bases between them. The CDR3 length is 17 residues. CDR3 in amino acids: CASSLARRGRRIYGYTF. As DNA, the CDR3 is TGTGCCAGCAGTTTAGCACGTAGGGGAAGGCGGATCTATGGCTACACCTTC.

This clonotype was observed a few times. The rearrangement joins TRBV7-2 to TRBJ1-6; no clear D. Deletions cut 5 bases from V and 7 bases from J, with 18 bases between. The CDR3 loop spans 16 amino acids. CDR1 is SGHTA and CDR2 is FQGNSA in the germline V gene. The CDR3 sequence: CASSPRIGLLNSPLHF. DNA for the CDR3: TGTGCCAGCAGCCCCAGAATTGGACTTCTCAATTCACCCCTCCACTTT.